This T cell receptor (beta chain) was sequenced during a study of blood T cell repertoires in COVID-19. This clone was seen once. Repertoires were generated with immunoSEQ multiplex PCR, while TCRdb's copy carries only in-frame clones and drops some. The sample yields over 200,000 clones, approximately 80% seen once. Trimming removed 2 bases from V and 0 bases from J, with 18 bases in between. Germline V lookup: CDR1 SGHRS, CDR2 YFSETQ. This CDR3 comprises 19 residues. Source material: peripheral blood. The V call is TRBV5-1, the J call TRBJ2-6, with D possibly matching TRBD1 (6 bases). This TCR was sampled from a man aged 40-50 years who had recovered from COVID-19. The CDR3 reads CASSLISRTASSGANVLTF. The CDR3 region has the DNA TGCGCCAGCAGCTTAATTTCCCGGACAGCGAGCTCTGGGGCCAACGTCCTGACTTTC.